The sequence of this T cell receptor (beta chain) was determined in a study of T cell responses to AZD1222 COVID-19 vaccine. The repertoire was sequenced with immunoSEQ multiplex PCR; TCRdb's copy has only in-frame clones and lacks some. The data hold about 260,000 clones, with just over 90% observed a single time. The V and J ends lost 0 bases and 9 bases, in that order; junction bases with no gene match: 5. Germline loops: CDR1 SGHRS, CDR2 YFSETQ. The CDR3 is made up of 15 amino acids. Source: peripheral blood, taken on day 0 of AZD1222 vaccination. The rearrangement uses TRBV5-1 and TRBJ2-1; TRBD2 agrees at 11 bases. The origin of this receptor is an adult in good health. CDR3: CASSLVAGGLGEQFF. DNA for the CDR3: TGCGCCAGCAGCTTGGTAGCGGGAGGGCTTGGTGAGCAGTTCTTC.